This T cell receptor (beta chain) was recovered during a study of blood T cell repertoires in COVID-19. Study information: Sites in the United States, Italy and Spain provided acute and convalescent COVID-19 samples. PBMCs, B-cell-depleted T cells, or T cells provided the cDNA or gDNA that made up the material.

The CDR3 is 15 amino acids. From germline, CDR1 is SGHAT and CDR2 FQNNGV. V shed 1 base and J shed 7 bases, with 13 bases lying between them. In the source study's methods: Scientists estimated how many nucleated cells there were by amplifying reference gene primers. TCRdb keeps only in-frame clones here, not all; method: immunoSEQ multiplex PCR. V, J and clone size reflect that table, while D and trimming were determined from the DNA. The table has roughly 140,000 clones, more than 80% seen once; the top ten hold 8.8%. Sequences were obtained from peripheral blood. The chain couples TRBV11-2 to TRBJ1-4; a weak D match, TRBD1 (6 bases). The TCR comes from an elderly woman in a cohort sampled during active or convalescent COVID-19. The CDR3 region is CASSLAAGGGEKLFF. The CDR3 DNA reads as TGTGCCAGCAGCTTAGCGGCGGGGGGCGGTGAAAAACTGTTTTTT.